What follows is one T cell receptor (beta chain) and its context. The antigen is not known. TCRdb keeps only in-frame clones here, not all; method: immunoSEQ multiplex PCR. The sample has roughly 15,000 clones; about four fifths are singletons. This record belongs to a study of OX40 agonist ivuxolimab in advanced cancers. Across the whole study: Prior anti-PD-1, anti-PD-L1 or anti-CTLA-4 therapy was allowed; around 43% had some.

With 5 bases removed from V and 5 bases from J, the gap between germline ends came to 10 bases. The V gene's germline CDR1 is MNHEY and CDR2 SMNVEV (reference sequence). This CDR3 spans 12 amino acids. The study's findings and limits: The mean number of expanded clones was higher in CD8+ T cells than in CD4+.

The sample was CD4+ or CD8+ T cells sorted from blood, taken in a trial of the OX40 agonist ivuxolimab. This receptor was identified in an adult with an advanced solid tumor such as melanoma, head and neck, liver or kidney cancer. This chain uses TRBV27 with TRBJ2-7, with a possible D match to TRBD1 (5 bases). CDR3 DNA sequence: TGTGCCAGCAGTACGCAGGGCAACGAGCAGTACTTC. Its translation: CASSTQGNEQYF.